The TCR beta chain described here comes from a study of siplizumab effects on memory and regulatory T cells. Germline loops: CDR1 SGHNT, CDR2 YYREEE (reference sequence). With V trimmed by 5 bases and J by 2 bases, 9 bases remained unmatched. The CDR3 length is 16 residues. About this clone: Its target is unknown.

Assay: immunoSEQ multiplex PCR; the TCRdb copy retains only in-frame clones and omits some. The sample carries roughly 100,000 clones, roughly 90% recorded once. Notes on the study in general: Assignment of a naive or memory phenotype failed for roughly 80-96% of the proliferating CD4+ or CD8+ clones. Unstimulated subsets contained matches for only a minor fraction of alloreactive clones.

Sequenced: CD4+ T cells sorted from blood. The receptor was isolated from a human donor in good health. The chain links TRBV5-4 to TRBJ2-5, with 10 bases lining up with TRBD2. The CDR3 here is CASSQSGRGSQETQYF. CDR3 bases: TGTGCCAGCAGTCAGAGCGGGAGGGGGAGTCAAGAGACCCAGTACTTC.